Below are 10 T cell receptor beta chains sequenced from a single sample in a study of identical twins. TCRdb redid the calling of the 5' RACE reads with MiXCR, one entry per CDR3 protein. The sample consists of a few hundred thousand distinct CDR3 sequences, about a fifth of them appearing once. The specimen was naive T cells sorted from blood. The receptors were gathered from a man aged 50-60 years in good health.

V usage is TRBV4-3 and J usage is TRBJ2-3; TRBD2 aligns across 10 bases. The V and J ends lost 1 base and 6 bases, in that order; junction bases with no gene match: 4. This CDR3 contains 15 residues. CDR1 is LGHNA, CDR2 YSLEER, per germline. DNA for the CDR3: TGCGCCAGCAGCCAAGGACCGGGACTAGCGGATACGCAGTATTTT. It translates to CASSQGPGLADTQYF.

This clonotype was detected ten times or more. This chain connects TRBV10-3 to TRBJ2-7; 10 bases line up with TRBD1. CDR1 ENHRY and CDR2 SYGVKD come from the germline V gene. The CDR3 totals 13 residues. V lost 8 bases, J lost 2 bases, and 3 bases stayed unmatched. The CDR3 coding sequence is TGTGCCATCTCCGGGACAGGGGCCTACGAGCAGTACTTC. This encodes CAISGTGAYEQYF.

This clonotype was seen more than once but under ten times. The chain combines TRBV6-2 or TRBV6-3 with TRBJ2-1; TRBD2 matches 9 bases. Germline V gene lookup returns CDR1 MNHEY and CDR2 SVGEGT. The CDR3 contains 17 residues. Losses at the gene ends were 7 bases for V and 5 bases for J; bases not matched to a gene: 15. CDR3 residues: CASTTRRLAVQNNEQFF. In DNA form, the CDR3 reads TGTGCCAGCACCACACGAAGACTAGCGGTACAAAACAATGAGCAGTTCTTC.

This clonotype has only a few counts. The chain joins TRBV12-3 or TRBV12-4 to TRBJ2-2; D call uncertain. The CDR3 is made up of 11 amino acids. V dropped 3 bases and J dropped 11 bases, with 7 bases sitting between them. DNA of the CDR3: TGTGCCAGCAGTTTCAGCGTTGAGCTGTTTTTT. Encoded protein: CASSFSVELFF.

This clonotype appeared many times. The chain employs TRBV5-5 and TRBJ2-7; weak D call: TRBD2 (7 bases). In germline, CDR1 is SGHKS, CDR2 YYEKEE (reference sequence). Trimming left V 4 bases short and J 7 bases short, with 15 bases between. The CDR3 loop spans 13 amino acids. CDR3 nucleotides: TGTGCCAGCAGCGGGAAGGGGGGGGAAGAGCAGTACTTC. Translated, it gives CASSGKGGEEQYF.

Ten or more counts support this clonotype. V and J are TRBV5-6 and TRBJ2-1; tentative D call: TRBD2 (6 bases). Germline CDR1 and CDR2: SGHDT and YYEEEE. The CDR3 totals 15 residues. The V end lost 3 bases, the J end lost 2 bases, and 12 bases lay between the germline ends. CDR3 in amino acids: CASSWGPSAYNEQFF. CDR3 bases: TGTGCCAGCAGCTGGGGACCTAGCGCCTACAATGAGCAGTTCTTC.

This clonotype turned up a few times. The chain links TRBV19 to TRBJ1-1; 9 bases line up with TRBD1. The V and J ends lost 10 bases and 3 bases, in that order; junction bases with no gene match: 6. Germline loops: CDR1 LNHDA, CDR2 SQIVND (reference sequence). CDR3 size: 13 residues. The CDR3 nucleotides read TGTGCCACCGGTCGGACAGGGGACACTGAAGCTTTCTTT. Protein sequence: CATGRTGDTEAFF. The full variable domain, completed using reference TRBV19 and TRBJ1-1, is DGGITQSPKYLFRKEGQNVTLSCEQNLNHDAMYWYRQDPGQGLRLIYYSQIVNDFQKGDIAEGYSVSREKKESFPLTVTSAQKNPTAFYLCATGRTGDTEAFFGQGTRLTVV.

The chain joins TRBV5-5 to TRBJ2-5; D is unclear. CDR1 is SGHKS and CDR2 is YYEKEE in the germline V gene (reference sequence). CDR3 length: 14 residues. The germline V and J ends were trimmed by 2 bases and 5 bases, with 13 bases remaining between them. CDR3 sequence: CASSFVTDGETQYF. The CDR3 DNA is TGTGCCAGCAGCTTCGTTACGGACGGGGAGACCCAGTACTTC.

This clonotype was recorded at least ten times. V gene TRBV29-1 combines with J gene TRBJ2-3; 12 bases are a match to TRBD2. The germline V gene has CDR1 SQVTM and CDR2 ANQGSEA. After removal of 6 bases from V and 4 bases from J, the junction contained 20 bases not matched to a gene. This CDR3 is 19 amino acids long. The CDR3 nucleotides are TGCAGCGTCAAAAACCCCTTGGGTAGACTAGCGGGAGTTCCAGATACGCAGTATTTT. Its translation: CSVKNPLGRLAGVPDTQYF.

J is TRBJ2-3 and V is TRBV11-2, with D tentatively TRBD2 (6 bases). Trimming pared 6 bases from V and 1 base from J, leaving 14 bases between. The CDR3 extends over 15 amino acids. The V gene's germline CDR1 is SGHAT and CDR2 FQNNGV. Here the CDR3 DNA reads TGTGCCAGCAGGGGACTCATCCGGGGCACAGATACGCAGTATTTT. Translated: CASRGLIRGTDTQYF.